Listed here are 25 T cell receptor beta chains from one sample, sequenced in a study of blood T cell repertoires in COVID-19. TCRdb's table, derived via immunoSEQ multiplex PCR, lists solely in-frame clones and lacks some. The table lists about 310,000 clones, around 85% of them singletons. Specimen: PBMCs or T cells enriched from blood (not recorded which). These receptors all come from a woman in her 30s who had been exposed to COVID-19.

The chain carries TRBV4-2 and TRBJ1-2; TRBD1 matches at 7 bases. Germline CDR1 and CDR2: LGHNA and YNFKEQ. After removal of 3 bases from V and 5 bases from J, the junction contained 3 bases not matched to a gene. The CDR3 runs to 13 residues. CDR3 sequence reads: CASSQEGQYGYTF. In DNA form, the CDR3 reads TGTGCCAGCAGCCAGGAGGGACAGTATGGCTACACCTTC.

The rearrangement uses TRBV5-5 and TRBJ2-3; 9 bases are shared with TRBD2. The ends lost 4 bases at V and 0 bases at J; junction bases unmatched: 12. Germline loops: CDR1 SGHKS, CDR2 YYEKEE (reference sequence). The CDR3 covers 18 residues. The CDR3 reads CASSEFSGGITSTDTQYF. CDR3 nucleotide sequence: TGTGCCAGCAGCGAGTTTAGCGGGGGTATAACTAGCACAGATACGCAGTATTTT.

The chain links TRBV10-3 to TRBJ1-5; D may be TRBD1 (5 bases). Germline loops: CDR1 ENHRY, CDR2 SYGVKD. CDR3 size: 13 residues. Trimming stripped 6 bases from V and 6 bases from J, with 12 bases between. CDR3 region: CAIRSGLVQPQHF. CDR3 bases: TGTGCCATCAGGTCAGGGTTGGTTCAGCCCCAGCATTTT.

V is TRBV7-9 and J is TRBJ2-5, with no clear D. Germline V gene lookup returns CDR1 SEHNR and CDR2 FQNEAQ (reference sequence). The CDR3 contains 14 residues. The V gene lost 1 base and the J gene lost 5 bases, with 11 bases spanning the gap. The CDR3 DNA is TGTGCCAGCAGCTTAGGTTCGGTGAGGGAGACCCAGTACTTC. Translating it yields CASSLGSVRETQYF.

This clone was counted a few times. V gene TRBV30 combines with J gene TRBJ1-1, with a possible D match to TRBD1 (5 bases). Per the germline V gene, CDR1 is GTSNPN and CDR2 is SVGIG (reference sequence). The V and J ends lost 5 bases and 1 base respectively, with 17 bases between them. The CDR3 totals 15 residues. CDR3 bases: TGTGCCTGGTCCGACACGAAAAGGGGGAACACTGAAGCTTTCTTT. This codes for CAWSDTKRGNTEAFF.

The CDR3 DNA reads TGTGCCAGCAGCCGACTAGCGGGGATCGGGGATGAGCAGTTCTTC. It encodes CASSRLAGIGDEQFF. V gene TRBV2 combines with J gene TRBJ2-1; 11 bases match TRBD2. The J segment lost 8 bases and the V segment lost 6 bases, leaving 9 bases of the junction unmatched. CDR1 is SNHLY and CDR2 is FYNNEI in the germline V gene. CDR3 length: 15 residues.

This clone was recorded once. The chain is built from TRBV7-2 and TRBJ2-6; D call uncertain. V was trimmed by 2 bases and J by 4 bases, leaving 9 bases between them. The CDR3 is 15 residues long. Germline V gene lookup returns CDR1 SGHTA and CDR2 FQGNSA. CDR3 nucleotides: TGTGCCAGCAGCTTACTAGAGGCCGGGGCCAACGTCCTGACTTTC. Amino acids: CASSLLEAGANVLTF.

The chain has TRBV18 and TRBJ2-1; TRBD2 agrees at 11 bases. CDR3 length: 16 residues. V lost 6 bases, J lost 4 bases, and 8 bases stayed unmatched. Germline V gene data show CDR1 as KGHSH and CDR2 as LQKENI. CDR3 in DNA: TGTGCCAGCTCCCCCACTAGCGGGAGTCTGTACAATGAGCAGTTCTTC. Its protein product is CASSPTSGSLYNEQFF.

This clone has just a few counts. CDR3 DNA: TGTGCCAGCAGTATCGGACAGGGGGAGAGGGAGACCCAGTACTTC. It specifies CASSIGQGERETQYF. The chain carries TRBV28 and TRBJ2-5, with 10 bases matching TRBD1. CDR3 size: 15 residues. Trimming at V came to 5 bases and at J to 5 bases, leaving 8 bases not matched to a gene. CDR1 MDHEN and CDR2 SYDVKM come from the germline V gene.

The chain combines TRBV7-2 with TRBJ2-7; maybe TRBD1 (5 bases). Germline V lookup: CDR1 SGHTA, CDR2 FQGNSA. This CDR3 has 14 amino acids. V lost 1 base and J lost 2, with 9 bases in between. CDR3 region: CASSLEGLTYEQYF. The CDR3, as DNA: TGTGCCAGCAGCTTAGAGGGGTTAACCTACGAGCAGTACTTC.

The CDR3 region is CASRSGRDYGYTF. CDR3 bases: TGTGCCAGCAGATCGGGCAGGGACTATGGCTACACCTTC. This sequence joins TRBV12-3 or TRBV12-4 and TRBJ1-2; the D gene is possibly TRBD1 (5 bases). V lost 6 bases to trimming and J lost 3 bases, with 11 bases between them. There are 13 residues in the CDR3.

This clone showed up just a few times. V and J are TRBV11-3 and TRBJ1-1; TRBD1 is a possible D gene (5 bases). The CDR3 extends over 14 amino acids. Trimming cost V 1 base and J 11 bases, with 17 bases left between them. Germline lookup yields CDR1 SGHNT and CDR2 YENEEA. The CDR3 reads CASSLAGTSRGAFF. The CDR3 nucleotides read TGTGCCAGCAGCTTAGCCGGGACTTCCCGGGGGGCTTTCTTT.

The table lists this clone with a count of one. One junction end does not reproduce the germline sequence, and a read error may be involved. V gene TRBV2 combines with J gene TRBJ2-2, with D tentatively TRBD1 (6 bases). CDR3 size: 14 residues. Germline lookup yields CDR1 SNHLY and CDR2 FYNNEI. DNA for the CDR3: TGTGCCAGCAGAGAAGGGACAAGAACCGGGGAGCTGTTTTTT. Translated, it gives CASREGTRTGELFF.

This clone was found a few times. The gene calls are TRBV5-4 and TRBJ2-2; D might be TRBD2 (7 bases). The germline V gene has CDR1 SGHNT and CDR2 YYREEE (reference sequence). V gave up 1 base and J gave up 10 bases, with 11 bases separating them. CDR3 size: 13 residues. CDR3 coding DNA: TGTGCCAGCAGCTTGTTGGGGGGGCCGGAGCTGTTTTTT. Protein sequence: CASSLLGGPELFF.

This chain uses TRBV4-1 with TRBJ2-7; 14 bases line up with TRBD2. The CDR3 covers 15 residues. CDR1 and CDR2 (germline): MGHRA, YSYEKL. The V gene end was trimmed by 3 bases and the J gene end by 3 bases; junction bases not matched to a gene: 1. The CDR3 loop is CASSHGTSGSYEQYF. CDR3 sequence (DNA): TGCGCCAGCAGCCACGGGACTAGCGGGAGCTACGAGCAGTACTTC.

The chain uses TRBV3-1 (or the pseudogene TRBV3-2) and TRBJ1-1; a possible D gene is TRBD1 (5 bases). Deletions cut 7 bases from V and 0 bases from J, with 12 bases between. The CDR3 spans 14 residues. Germline CDR1 is LGHDT and CDR2 is YNNKEL (reference sequence). DNA for the CDR3: TGTGCCAGCACCAGAGACAGCCTGAACACTGAAGCTTTCTTT. Translation: CASTRDSLNTEAFF.

V usage is TRBV20-1 and J usage is TRBJ2-5; D is undetermined. V shed 8 bases and J shed 7 bases, with 14 bases lying between them. Germline V CDR1 and CDR2: DFQATT, SNEGSKA (reference sequence). This CDR3 has 11 amino acids. The CDR3 DNA follows: TGCAGTCCCTACATCGGCGGGACCCAGTACTTC. It yields the protein CSPYIGGTQYF.

J is TRBJ1-4 and V is TRBV29-1, with 9 nucleotides matching TRBD1. The V gene end was trimmed by 5 bases and the J gene end by 4 bases; junction bases not matched to a gene: 2. CDR1 and CDR2 from the germline V gene are SQVTM and ANQGSEA. The CDR3 contains 13 residues. The CDR3 coding sequence is TGCAGCGTTCTGGGACAGGGTAATGAAAAACTGTTTTTT. Translation: CSVLGQGNEKLFF.

The chain recombines TRBV28 with TRBJ2-5; possibly TRBD2 for D (5 bases). The CDR3 totals 16 residues. Between the trimmed V and J ends, which lost 6 bases and 2 bases, there was a span of 19 bases. Germline V lookup: CDR1 MDHEN, CDR2 SYDVKM. CDR3 region: CASSPPPAERQETQYF. DNA for the CDR3: TGTGCCAGCAGCCCCCCCCCAGCGGAGAGACAAGAGACCCAGTACTTC.

The chain employs TRBV6-5 and TRBJ1-3; tentatively, D is TRBD1 (6 bases). In germline, CDR1 is MNHEY, CDR2 SVGAGI. Trimming removed 4 bases at V and 2 bases at J, with 9 bases between. There are 14 residues in the CDR3. The CDR3 loop is CASSLRDTGNTIYF. DNA for the CDR3: TGTGCCAGCAGTTTAAGGGACACTGGAAACACCATATATTTT.

V usage is TRBV29-1 and J usage is TRBJ2-7; a possible D gene is TRBD1 (5 bases). This CDR3 comprises 12 residues. Germline CDR1 is SQVTM and CDR2 is ANQGSEA. V lost 7 bases to trimming and J lost 3 bases, with 13 bases between them. In nucleotides, the CDR3 is TGCAGCGCTCGGCGTCAGGGCTACGAGCAGTACTTC. Translating it yields CSARRQGYEQYF.

This clone was recorded a few times. The chain combines TRBV19 with TRBJ2-1; possible D gene TRBD2, 6 bases. The CDR3 extends over 13 amino acids. Germline CDR1 and CDR2: LNHDA and SQIVND (reference sequence). The V and J ends lost 5 bases and 9 bases respectively, with 14 bases between them. CDR3 bases: TGTGCCAGTAGTGTCGCCGGAGGGGCTGAGCAGTTCTTC. Its protein is CASSVAGGAEQFF.

The CDR3 DNA sequence: TGTGCCATCCTAGACAGGGGACCGTACGAGCAGTACTTC. Encoded protein: CAILDRGPYEQYF. This chain connects TRBV28 to TRBJ2-7, with 8 bases identical to TRBD1. Trimming at V came to 10 bases and at J to 4 bases, leaving 9 bases not matched to a gene. Germline V gene sequence: CDR1 MDHEN, CDR2 SYDVKM. The CDR3 runs to 13 residues.

V is TRBV28 and J is TRBJ1-1; a possible D gene is TRBD1 (5 bases). Germline lookup yields CDR1 MDHEN and CDR2 SYDVKM. With 3 bases removed from V and 1 base from J, the gap between germline ends came to 9 bases. This CDR3 region has 14 residues. The CDR3 loop is CASSLRTRNTEAFF. As DNA, the CDR3 is TGTGCCAGCAGTTTGCGGACACGGAACACTGAAGCTTTCTTT.

The chain employs TRBV6-5 and TRBJ1-1, with D tentatively TRBD1 (6 bases). CDR1 and CDR2 (germline): MNHEY, SVGAGI. Trimming took 5 bases from V and 0 from J, leaving 13 bases between them. CDR3 length: 15 amino acids. CDR3 DNA sequence: TGTGCCAGCAGTCGGGACACCTACCTGAACACTGAAGCTTTCTTT. Its translation: CASSRDTYLNTEAFF.